The 17 T cell receptor beta chains presented below share a single source sample, sequenced in a study of shared clonotypes between healthy human individuals. Here immunoSEQ multiplex PCR was the method, and the copy in TCRdb shows in-frame clones only, minus some. Of about 1.5 million clones in the sample, roughly 96% were seen once. The material sequenced was naive CD4+ T cells sorted from blood. Subset specified: CD45RA+ positively selected. These receptors originate from a man aged 25 to 45 in good health.

The rearrangement joins TRBV11-3 to TRBJ2-7, with D uncertain. CDR3 length equals 13 residues. Trimming took off 5 bases at V and 3 bases at J, with 11 bases between the two ends. Germline CDR1 and CDR2: SGHNT and YENEEA. The CDR3 loop is CASSSYTDYEQYF. Written as DNA, the CDR3 is TGTGCCAGCAGCAGTTATACTGACTACGAGCAGTACTTC.

The chain couples TRBV10-2 to TRBJ2-2; D unclear. Trimming removed 2 bases from V and 4 bases from J, with 5 bases in between. Germline CDR1 reads WSHSY; CDR2 reads SAAADI. The CDR3 has 13 amino acids. DNA for the CDR3: TGCGCCAGCAGTGAGAGGCCCACCGGGGAGCTGTTTTTT. Protein sequence: CASSERPTGELFF.

For this clone: Other DNA sequences within the sample encode an identical CDR3. The chain employs TRBV19 and TRBJ2-3, with 13 positions matching TRBD2. From germline, CDR1 is LNHDA and CDR2 SQIVND (reference sequence). The CDR3 covers 16 residues. The V segment lost 3 bases and the J segment 0 bases; nucleotides outside the gene matches: 0. CDR3 sequence reads: CASSMTSGRSTDTQYF. In DNA, the CDR3 is TGTGCCAGTAGTATGACTAGCGGGAGGAGCACAGATACGCAGTATTTT.

This clone occurred once. The rearrangement uses TRBV6-9 and TRBJ2-4; tentatively, D is TRBD1 or TRBD2 (5 bases each). Trimming took 8 bases from V and 8 from J, leaving 16 bases between them. Germline CDR1 reads MNHGY; CDR2 reads SVAAGI. The CDR3 runs 13 residues. CDR3 nucleotides: TGTGCCAGCGGGACCCGAAGGGGTCACATTCAGTACTTC. Translation: CASGTRRGHIQYF.

The chain couples TRBV18 to TRBJ2-1; 10 bases fit TRBD2. This CDR3 is 15 amino acids long. Germline loops: CDR1 KGHSH, CDR2 LQKENI. J was trimmed by 3 bases and V by 4 bases; bases with no gene match: 3. In DNA, the CDR3 is TGTGCCAGCTCACGCGGGACTAGCGACTACAATGAGCAGTTCTTC. Its protein is CASSRGTSDYNEQFF.

DNA for the CDR3: TGCGCCAGCAGCCAAGTGGTAGTCGGGAGAACGACGAACACCGGGGAGCTGTTTTTT. This sequence encodes CASSQVVVGRTTNTGELFF. The chain carries TRBV4-3 and TRBJ2-2; D possibly corresponds to TRBD2 (6 bases). The CDR3 runs to 19 residues. Trimming stripped 1 base from V and 0 bases from J, with 18 bases between. Germline CDR1 LGHNA, CDR2 YSLEER.

The V call is TRBV5-1, the J call TRBJ2-7, with 7 bases identical to TRBD1. V lost 4 bases and J lost 2; bases outside the gene matches: 6. The CDR3 consists of 14 residues. From germline, CDR1 is SGHRS and CDR2 YFSETQ. The CDR3 DNA sequence: TGCGCCAGCAGCAGAAACAGGGGTGCCTACGAGCAGTACTTC. Its translation is CASSRNRGAYEQYF.

The V and J genes are TRBV5-1 and TRBJ2-7, with TRBD1 matching over 7 bases. The J segment lost 4 bases and the V segment lost 3 bases, leaving 13 bases of the junction unmatched. CDR1 is SGHRS, CDR2 YFSETQ, per germline. The CDR3 runs to 16 residues. The CDR3 loop reads CASSSYPGTAPYEQYF. In DNA, the CDR3 is TGCGCCAGCAGCTCTTACCCCGGGACAGCTCCTTACGAGCAGTACTTC.

J is TRBJ2-3 and V is TRBV5-1, with a tentative D call TRBD2 (5 bases). Trimming took off 0 bases at V and 4 bases at J, with 15 bases between the two ends. The CDR3 has 16 amino acids. CDR1 and CDR2 (germline): SGHRS, YFSETQ. The CDR3 loop reads CASSLAVRRPADTQYF. DNA of the CDR3: TGCGCCAGCAGCTTGGCTGTTAGGAGGCCCGCAGATACGCAGTATTTT.

The chain links TRBV7-6 to TRBJ2-3, with D perhaps TRBD2 (6 bases). Germline V CDR1 and CDR2: SGHVS, FNYEAQ. This CDR3 has 15 amino acids. V shed 3 bases and J shed 1 base, with 11 bases lying between them. CDR3 sequence (DNA): TGTGCCAGCAGCTTCGGCGGGATTGGCACAGATACGCAGTATTTT. Its protein is CASSFGGIGTDTQYF. The complete variable domain, with remaining parts taken from reference TRBV7-6 and TRBJ2-3, reads GAGVSQSPRYKVTKRGQDVALRCDPISGHVSLYWYRQALGQGPEFLTYFNYEAQQDKSGLPNDRFSAERPEGSISTLTIQRTEQRDSAMYRCASSFGGIGTDTQYFGPGTRLTVL.

The rearrangement links TRBV19 to TRBJ2-5; D perhaps matches TRBD2 (6 bases). V lost 5 bases, J lost 5 bases, and 18 bases lay in between. Germline V gene data show CDR1 as LNHDA and CDR2 as SQIVND (reference sequence). CDR3 length: 15 residues. As DNA, the CDR3 is TGTGCCAGTAGTCTCCGGCCGGGGGTGACGGAGACCCAGTACTTC. Protein product: CASSLRPGVTETQYF.

The chain links TRBV7-9 to TRBJ2-3, with 7 bases matching TRBD2. This CDR3 has 15 amino acids. CDR1 and CDR2 (germline): SEHNR, FQNEAQ (reference sequence). The V segment lost 1 base and the J segment 4 bases; nucleotides outside the gene matches: 5. CDR3 in amino acids: CASSLDGTKADTQYF. The CDR3 nucleotides are TGTGCCAGCAGCTTAGACGGGACTAAAGCAGATACGCAGTATTTT.

There are a few counts of this clone. The chain combines TRBV5-1 with TRBJ2-5; TRBD2 aligns across 8 bases. The CDR3 contains 15 residues. V was pared by 5 bases and J by 2 bases, with 8 bases of the junction left unmatched. Germline V lookup: CDR1 SGHRS, CDR2 YFSETQ. Written as DNA, the CDR3 is TGCGCCAGCAGTCCACGACTAGCGTGGCAAGAGACCCAGTACTTC. It codes for CASSPRLAWQETQYF. Supplemented by reference TRBV5-1 and TRBJ2-5, the full variable domain reads KAGVTQTPRYLIKTRGQQVTLSCSPISGHRSVSWYQQTPGQGLQFLFEYFSETQRNKGNFPGRFSGRQFSNSRSEMNVSTLELGDSALYLCASSPRLAWQETQYFGPGTRLLVL.

The V call is TRBV5-6, the J call TRBJ2-7; D ambiguous. V was pared by 8 bases and J by 1 base, with 13 bases between. This CDR3 has 13 residues. Germline CDR1 reads SGHDT; CDR2 reads YYEEEE. Here the CDR3 DNA reads TGTGCCAGTGGGCAGGTTTTATCCTACGAGCAGTACTTC. Protein: CASGQVLSYEQYF.

V and J are TRBV11-2 and TRBJ2-2; D is undetermined. V gave up 4 bases and J gave up 5 bases, with 11 bases separating them. The CDR3 is 14 amino acids. From germline, CDR1 is SGHAT and CDR2 FQNNGV. CDR3 sequence: CASSYGRQTGELFF. In DNA form, the CDR3 reads TGTGCCAGCAGCTACGGCAGGCAAACCGGGGAGCTGTTTTTT.

The CDR3, as DNA: TGTGCCAGCAGTTACCGACGAACGGGAAACTTTTTAAGGTCCTACGAGCAGTACTTC. Protein sequence: CASSYRRTGNFLRSYEQYF. This sequence joins TRBV27 and TRBJ2-7; D possibly corresponds to TRBD2 (5 bases). This CDR3 contains 19 residues. Trimming shortened V by 4 bases and J by 1 base, and 26 bases separated the two germline ends. Germline V gene sequence: CDR1 MNHEY, CDR2 SMNVEV (reference sequence).

This sequence joins TRBV25-1 and TRBJ2-5; D unresolved. CDR3 length: 11 residues. Per germline, CDR1 MGHDK and CDR2 SYGVNS. Trimming cost V 2 bases and J 5 bases, with 3 bases left between them. CDR3 loop: CASSEVETQYF. In DNA form, the CDR3 reads TGTGCCAGCAGTGAAGTTGAGACCCAGTACTTC.